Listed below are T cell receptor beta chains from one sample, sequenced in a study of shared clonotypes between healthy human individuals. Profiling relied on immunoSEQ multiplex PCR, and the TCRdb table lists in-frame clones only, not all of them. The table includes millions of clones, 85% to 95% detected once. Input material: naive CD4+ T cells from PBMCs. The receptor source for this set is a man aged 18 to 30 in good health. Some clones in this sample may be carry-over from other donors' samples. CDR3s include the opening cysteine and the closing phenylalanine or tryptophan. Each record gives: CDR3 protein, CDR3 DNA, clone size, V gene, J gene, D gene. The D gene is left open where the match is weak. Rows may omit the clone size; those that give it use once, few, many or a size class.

CSGRRDSPYEQYF,TGCAGCGGCCGACGGGACAGCCCCTACGAGCAGTACTTC,NA,TRBV29-1,TRBJ2-7,TRBD1
CASSLVVGGSGNTIYF,TGCGCCAGCAGCTTGGTGGTGGGGGGCTCTGGAAACACCATATATTTT,NA,TRBV5-1,TRBJ1-3,NA
CASSYLEGWSEQFF,TGTGCCAGCAGTTACTTGGAAGGGTGGAGTGAGCAGTTCTTC,NA,TRBV6-6,TRBJ2-1,NA
CASSLRGGMGDTEAFF,TGTGCCAGCAGTTTAAGGGGGGGTATGGGGGACACTGAAGCTTTCTTT,NA,TRBV27,TRBJ1-1,NA
CASSPNRGPLLETQYF,TGTGCCAGCAGCCCAAACAGGGGCCCCTTGTTAGAGACCCAGTACTTC,NA,TRBV7-7,TRBJ2-5,TRBD1
CASSPSGVAGRRADTQYF,TGTGCCAGCAGCCCTAGTGGGGTGGCCGGGCGGAGAGCAGATACGCAGTATTTT,NA,TRBV9,TRBJ2-3,NA
CASSQAPRGAGELFF,TGCGCCAGCAGCCAGGCCCCTAGGGGCGCCGGGGAGCTGTTTTTT,NA,TRBV5-1,TRBJ2-2,NA
CASSFTGGFNQPQHF,TGTGCCAGCAGTTTTACAGGGGGTTTTAATCAGCCCCAGCATTTT,NA,TRBV28,TRBJ1-5,TRBD1
CASSPLGLAGGNEQFF,TGTGCCAGCAGCCCCCTGGGACTAGCGGGAGGCAATGAGCAGTTCTTC,NA,TRBV7-3,TRBJ2-1,TRBD2
CASSLSPGQPQHF,TGTGCCAGCAGCTTATCCCCCGGTCAGCCCCAGCATTTT,NA,TRBV7-2,TRBJ1-5,NA
CASSLYVGYEQYF,TGTGCCAGCAGTTTATACGTGGGATACGAGCAGTACTTC,NA,TRBV27,TRBJ2-7,NA
CASSQGATPTGELFF,TGTGCCAGCAGCCAAGGGGCGACCCCCACCGGGGAGCTGTTTTTT,NA,TRBV4-2,TRBJ2-2,NA
CASSAGLEGGTEAFF,TGCGCCAGCAGCGCAGGACTCGAGGGGGGCACTGAAGCTTTCTTT,once,TRBV5-1,TRBJ1-1,NA
CASSAQGWSEAFF,TGTGCCAGCAGTGCTCAGGGATGGTCTGAAGCTTTCTTT,NA,TRBV6-4,TRBJ1-1,NA
CASRVGEVGGYTF,TGTGCCAGCCGCGTGGGCGAAGTAGGAGGCTACACCTTC,NA,TRBV6-5,TRBJ1-2,NA
CASSRLQQTGNTIYF,TGTGCCAGCAGTCGACTGCAACAAACTGGAAACACCATATATTTT,NA,TRBV6-5,TRBJ1-3,NA
CASSLAASGTYTDTQYF,TGCGCCAGCAGCTTGGCAGCTAGCGGAACATACACAGATACGCAGTATTTT,NA,TRBV5-1,TRBJ2-3,TRBD2
CASSPISDWTYNEQFF,TGTGCCAGCAGCCCCATCTCGGACTGGACCTACAATGAGCAGTTCTTC,once,TRBV14,TRBJ2-1,NA
CASSRPGDIKETQYF,TGCGCCAGCAGCCGCCCGGGAGACATAAAAGAGACCCAGTACTTC,NA,TRBV5-1,TRBJ2-5,NA
CASSLPDRKDGYTF,TGTGCCAGCAGTTTACCAGACAGGAAGGATGGCTACACCTTC,few,TRBV27,TRBJ1-2,NA
CASSFRDRKNIQYF,TGTGCCAGCAGTTTCCGGGACAGGAAAAACATTCAGTACTTC,NA,TRBV28,TRBJ2-4,TRBD1
CASSLSDVYGYTF,TGTGCCAGCAGCCTCTCCGACGTCTATGGCTACACCTTC,NA,TRBV7-9,TRBJ1-2,NA
CASSPRGLAGGADTQYF,TGTGCCAGCAGCCCCAGGGGACTAGCGGGAGGGGCAGATACGCAGTATTTT,NA,TRBV9,TRBJ2-3,TRBD2
CASRDYRHEQFF,TGTGCCAGCAGGGACTACCGGCATGAGCAGTTCTTC,once,TRBV9,TRBJ2-1,NA
CSVEGLAGGADTQYF,TGCAGCGTGGAGGGACTAGCGGGAGGGGCAGATACGCAGTATTTT,once,TRBV29-1,TRBJ2-3,TRBD2
CASSLTAQPPDEQYF,TGTGCCAGCAGCTTGACAGCCCAACCCCCTGACGAGCAGTACTTC,once,TRBV7-9,TRBJ2-7,NA
CASSPMVVGGTGELFF,TGTGCCAGCTCACCAATGGTCGTGGGGGGCACCGGGGAGCTGTTTTTT,NA,TRBV18,TRBJ2-2,NA
CASSVGASGRNEQFF,TGTGCCAGCAGCGTAGGGGCTAGCGGGCGCAATGAGCAGTTCTTC,NA,TRBV9,TRBJ2-1,TRBD2
CAMARADINYNEQFF,TGTGCCATGGCACGGGCCGACATCAACTACAATGAGCAGTTCTTC,NA,TRBV10-3,TRBJ2-1,NA
CASSPRDSERDEQFF,TGCGCCAGCAGCCCCCGGGACTCCGAAAGGGATGAGCAGTTCTTC,NA,TRBV5-1,TRBJ2-1,NA
CASSLDSSGRRQYF,TGTGCCAGCAGCCTGGATTCTAGCGGGAGGCGGCAGTACTTC,NA,TRBV7-2,TRBJ2-7,TRBD2
CASSEAPTVNKNIQYF,TGTGCCAGCAGTGAAGCGCCCACAGTAAACAAAAACATTCAGTACTTC,NA,TRBV6-1,TRBJ2-4,NA
CSVHRALNTEAFF,TGCAGCGTGCACAGGGCGCTGAACACTGAAGCTTTCTTT,few,TRBV29-1,TRBJ1-1,NA
CASSEGRGGYGYTF,TGTGCCAGCTCCGAGGGCCGGGGAGGGTATGGCTACACCTTC,NA,TRBV28,TRBJ1-2,NA
CASSLLEDSGNTIYF,TGTGCCAGCAGCTTGTTGGAGGATTCTGGAAACACCATATATTTT,once,TRBV5-4,TRBJ1-3,NA
CASSPGGLGGTEAFF,TGTGCCAGCAGTCCCGGGGGGTTGGGGGGCACTGAAGCTTTCTTT,NA,TRBV6-5,TRBJ1-1,NA
CASSLTSGSFNEQFF,TGTGCCAGCAGCTTAACGAGCGGGAGTTTTAATGAGCAGTTCTTC,NA,TRBV7-2,TRBJ2-1,TRBD2
CASSSWTTNTGELFF,TGTGCCAGCAGTTCATGGACAACGAACACCGGGGAGCTGTTTTTT,NA,TRBV28,TRBJ2-2,NA
CASTSGPYTNTGELFF,TGTGCCAGTACCTCCGGTCCTTACACGAACACCGGGGAGCTGTTTTTT,once,TRBV19,TRBJ2-2,NA
CASTLTSGVAYEQYF,TGCGCCAGCACCCTGACTAGCGGGGTTGCCTACGAGCAGTACTTC,NA,TRBV5-1,TRBJ2-7,TRBD2
CASSQVSTALDGYTF,TGTGCCAGCAGCCAAGTCTCGACGGCCTTGGATGGCTACACCTTC,NA,TRBV4-2,TRBJ1-2,NA
CASTPDESYTF,TGTGCCTCCACACCCGACGAGAGCTACACCTTC,NA,TRBV30,TRBJ1-2,NA
CASSTRGRTEAFF,TGTGCCAGTAGTACCAGAGGACGGACTGAAGCTTTCTTT,NA,TRBV19,TRBJ1-1,NA
CASSTSIIYGRSAVHNEQFF,TGTGCCAGCTCAACTTCCATCATTTACGGGAGGTCGGCAGTCCACAATGAGCAGTTCTTC,once,TRBV18,TRBJ2-1,TRBD2
CASSSAGQGAYEQYF,TGTGCCAGCAGCTCAGCGGGACAGGGGGCTTACGAGCAGTACTTC,NA,TRBV7-9,TRBJ2-7,TRBD1
CASRAHRGFNEKLFF,TGTGCCAGCAGGGCCCATCGGGGATTTAATGAAAAACTGTTTTTT,NA,TRBV6-4,TRBJ1-4,NA
CSVGEGYPGQQETQYF,TGCAGCGTTGGTGAAGGGTACCCGGGACAGCAAGAGACCCAGTACTTC,once,TRBV29-1,TRBJ2-5,TRBD1
CASSLAAVFQPQHF,TGTGCCAGCAGCTTAGCGGCAGTCTTTCAGCCCCAGCATTTT,NA,TRBV7-9,TRBJ1-5,NA